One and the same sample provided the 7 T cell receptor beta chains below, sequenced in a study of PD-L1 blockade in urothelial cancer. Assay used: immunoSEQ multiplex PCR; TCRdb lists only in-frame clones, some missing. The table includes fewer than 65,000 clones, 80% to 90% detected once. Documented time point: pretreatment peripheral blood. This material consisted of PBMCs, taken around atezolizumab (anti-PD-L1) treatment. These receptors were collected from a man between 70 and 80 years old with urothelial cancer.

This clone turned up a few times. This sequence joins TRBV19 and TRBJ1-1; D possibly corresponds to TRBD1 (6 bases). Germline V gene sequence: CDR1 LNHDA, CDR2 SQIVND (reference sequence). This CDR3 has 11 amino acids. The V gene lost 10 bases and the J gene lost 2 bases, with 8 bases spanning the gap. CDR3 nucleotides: TGTGCCACACAGGGTAACACTGAAGCTTTCTTT. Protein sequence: CATQGNTEAFF.

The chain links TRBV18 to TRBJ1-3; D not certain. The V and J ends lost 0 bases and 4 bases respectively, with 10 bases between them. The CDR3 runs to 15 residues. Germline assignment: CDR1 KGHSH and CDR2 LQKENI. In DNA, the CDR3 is TGTGCCAGCTCACCACCGGGAGGGAGCGGAAACACCATATATTTT. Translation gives CASSPPGGSGNTIYF.

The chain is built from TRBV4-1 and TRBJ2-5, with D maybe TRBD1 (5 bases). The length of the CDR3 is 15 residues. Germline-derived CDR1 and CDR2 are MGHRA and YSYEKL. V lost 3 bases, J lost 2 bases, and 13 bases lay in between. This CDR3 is CASSHGRQLQETQYF. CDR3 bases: TGCGCCAGCAGCCATGGTCGACAGTTACAAGAGACCCAGTACTTC.

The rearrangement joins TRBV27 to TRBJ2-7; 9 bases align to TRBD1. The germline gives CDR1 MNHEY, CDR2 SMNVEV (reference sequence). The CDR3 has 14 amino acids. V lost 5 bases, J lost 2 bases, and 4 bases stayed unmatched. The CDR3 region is CASSRDRAAYEQYF. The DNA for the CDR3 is TGTGCCAGCAGTAGGGACAGGGCCGCCTACGAGCAGTACTTC.

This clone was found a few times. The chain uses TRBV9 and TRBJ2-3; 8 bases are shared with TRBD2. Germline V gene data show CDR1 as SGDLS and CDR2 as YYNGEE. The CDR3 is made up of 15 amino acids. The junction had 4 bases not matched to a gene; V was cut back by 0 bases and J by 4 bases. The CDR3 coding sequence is TGTGCCAGCAGCGTAGCTGGGACTAGGGCAGATACGCAGTATTTT. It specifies CASSVAGTRADTQYF.

CDR3 in amino acids: CASSAGTGSGNTIYF. In DNA, the CDR3 is TGTGCCAGCAGCGCAGGGACAGGCTCCGGAAACACCATATATTTT. This chain connects TRBV2 to TRBJ1-3; TRBD1 matches at 8 bases. CDR3 length: 15 amino acids. CDR1 is SNHLY and CDR2 is FYNNEI in the germline V gene. Trimming took 6 bases from V and 4 from J; bases not matched to a gene: 8.

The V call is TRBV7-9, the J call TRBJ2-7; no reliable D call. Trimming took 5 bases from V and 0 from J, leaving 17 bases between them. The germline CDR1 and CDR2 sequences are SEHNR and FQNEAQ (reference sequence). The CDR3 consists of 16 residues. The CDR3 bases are TGTGCCAGCAGCCACCTGCGTGACTTTTACTCCTACGAGCAGTACTTC. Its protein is CASSHLRDFYSYEQYF.